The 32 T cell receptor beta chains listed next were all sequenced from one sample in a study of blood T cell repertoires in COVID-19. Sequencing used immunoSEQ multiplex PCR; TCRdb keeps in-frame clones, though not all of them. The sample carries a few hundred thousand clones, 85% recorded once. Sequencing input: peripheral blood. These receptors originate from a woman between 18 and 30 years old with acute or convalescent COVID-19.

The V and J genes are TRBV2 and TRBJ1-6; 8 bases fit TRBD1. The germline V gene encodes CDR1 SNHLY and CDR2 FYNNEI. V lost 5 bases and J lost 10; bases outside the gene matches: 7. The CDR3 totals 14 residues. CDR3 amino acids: CASSPGQGLSPLHF. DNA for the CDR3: TGTGCCAGCAGTCCTGGACAGGGACTCTCACCCCTCCACTTT.

This CDR3 is CATSARYPADQPQHF. In DNA form, the CDR3 reads TGTGCCACCAGCGCACGTTACCCGGCGGATCAGCCCCAGCATTTT. This chain joins TRBV15 and TRBJ1-5; no clear D. Germline-derived CDR1 and CDR2 are LNHNV and YYDKDF (reference sequence). The CDR3 runs 15 residues. The V end was cut by 5 bases, the J end by 5 bases, with 16 bases between.

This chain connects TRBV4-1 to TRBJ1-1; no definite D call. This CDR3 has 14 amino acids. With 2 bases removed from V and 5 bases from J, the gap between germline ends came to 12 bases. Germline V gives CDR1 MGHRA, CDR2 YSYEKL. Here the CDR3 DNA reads TGCGCCAGCAGCCAAAACCACCAGGTAACTGAAGCTTTCTTT. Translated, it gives CASSQNHQVTEAFF.

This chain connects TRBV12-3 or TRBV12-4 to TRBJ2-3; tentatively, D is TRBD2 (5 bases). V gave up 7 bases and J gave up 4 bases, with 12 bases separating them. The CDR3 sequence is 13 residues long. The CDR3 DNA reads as TGTGCCAGCACCTTGCCGGGGTCAGATACGCAGTATTTT. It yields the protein CASTLPGSDTQYF.

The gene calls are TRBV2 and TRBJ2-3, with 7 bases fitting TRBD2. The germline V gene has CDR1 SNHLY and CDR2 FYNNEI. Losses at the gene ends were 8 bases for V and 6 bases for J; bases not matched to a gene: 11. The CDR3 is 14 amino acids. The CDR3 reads CASSGGTKGDTQYF. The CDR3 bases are TGTGCCAGCTCCGGGGGGACTAAAGGCGATACGCAGTATTTT.

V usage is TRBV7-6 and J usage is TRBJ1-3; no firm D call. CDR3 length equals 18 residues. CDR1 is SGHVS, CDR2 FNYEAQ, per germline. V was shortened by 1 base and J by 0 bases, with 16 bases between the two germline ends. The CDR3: CASSLGALKNVSGNTIYF. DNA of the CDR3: TGTGCCAGCAGCTTAGGGGCCCTGAAAAACGTCTCTGGAAACACCATATATTTT.

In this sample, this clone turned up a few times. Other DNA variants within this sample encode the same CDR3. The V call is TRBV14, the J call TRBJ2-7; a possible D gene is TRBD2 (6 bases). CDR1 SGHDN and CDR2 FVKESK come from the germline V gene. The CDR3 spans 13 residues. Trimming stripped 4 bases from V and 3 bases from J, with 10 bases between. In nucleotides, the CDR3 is TGTGCCAGCAGCCCCACTAGCAGCTACGAGCAGTACTTC. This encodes CASSPTSSYEQYF.

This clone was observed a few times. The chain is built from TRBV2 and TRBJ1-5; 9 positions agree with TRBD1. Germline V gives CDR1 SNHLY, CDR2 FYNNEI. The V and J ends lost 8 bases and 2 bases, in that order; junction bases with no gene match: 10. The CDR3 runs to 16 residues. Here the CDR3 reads CASRDRALNRNQPQHF. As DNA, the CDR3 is TGTGCCAGCCGGGACAGGGCCTTAAATCGCAATCAGCCCCAGCATTTT.

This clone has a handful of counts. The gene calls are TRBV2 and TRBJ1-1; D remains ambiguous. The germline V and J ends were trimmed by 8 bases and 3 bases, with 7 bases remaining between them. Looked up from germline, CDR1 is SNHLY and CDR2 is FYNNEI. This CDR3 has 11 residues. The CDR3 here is CASPSDTEAFF. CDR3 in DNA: TGTGCCAGCCCGTCGGACACTGAAGCTTTCTTT.

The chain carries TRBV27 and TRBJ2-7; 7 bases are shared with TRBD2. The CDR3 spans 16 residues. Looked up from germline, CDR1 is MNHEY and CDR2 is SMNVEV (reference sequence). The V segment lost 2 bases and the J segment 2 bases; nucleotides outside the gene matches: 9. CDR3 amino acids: CASSLAPSGSPYEQYF. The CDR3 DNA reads TGTGCCAGCAGTTTAGCCCCTAGCGGTTCTCCCTACGAGCAGTACTTC.

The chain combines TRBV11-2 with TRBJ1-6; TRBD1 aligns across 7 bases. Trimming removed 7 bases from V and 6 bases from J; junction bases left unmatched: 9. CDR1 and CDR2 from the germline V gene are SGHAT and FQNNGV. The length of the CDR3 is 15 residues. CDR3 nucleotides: TGTGCCAGCACCCCCAGGTCAGGGGGTAATTCACCCCTCCACTTT. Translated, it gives CASTPRSGGNSPLHF.

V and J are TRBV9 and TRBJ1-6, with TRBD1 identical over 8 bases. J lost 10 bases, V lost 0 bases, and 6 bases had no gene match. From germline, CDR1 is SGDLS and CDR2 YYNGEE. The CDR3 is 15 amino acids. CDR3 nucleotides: TGTGCCAGCAGCGTAGCCGGACAGGGTTACTCACCCCTCCACTTT. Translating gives CASSVAGQGYSPLHF.

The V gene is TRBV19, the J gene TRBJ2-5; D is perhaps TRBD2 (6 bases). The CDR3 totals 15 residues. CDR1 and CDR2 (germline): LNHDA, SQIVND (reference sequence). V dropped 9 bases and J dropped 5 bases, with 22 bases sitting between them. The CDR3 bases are TGTGCCAGCCGAGTAGGGGACTCCCAGTCCGAGACCCAGTACTTC. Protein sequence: CASRVGDSQSETQYF.

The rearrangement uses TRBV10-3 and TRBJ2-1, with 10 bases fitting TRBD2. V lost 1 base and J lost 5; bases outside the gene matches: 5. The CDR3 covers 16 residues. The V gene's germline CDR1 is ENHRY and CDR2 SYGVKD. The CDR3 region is CAISEFGSGRNNEQFF. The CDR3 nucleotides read TGTGCCATCAGTGAGTTTGGTAGCGGGAGGAACAATGAGCAGTTCTTC.

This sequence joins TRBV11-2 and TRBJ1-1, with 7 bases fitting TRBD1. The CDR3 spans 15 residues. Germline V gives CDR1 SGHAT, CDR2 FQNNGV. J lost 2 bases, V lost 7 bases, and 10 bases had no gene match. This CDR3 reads CASIRAGTANTEAFF. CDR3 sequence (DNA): TGTGCCAGCATCCGTGCGGGGACAGCTAACACTGAAGCTTTCTTT.

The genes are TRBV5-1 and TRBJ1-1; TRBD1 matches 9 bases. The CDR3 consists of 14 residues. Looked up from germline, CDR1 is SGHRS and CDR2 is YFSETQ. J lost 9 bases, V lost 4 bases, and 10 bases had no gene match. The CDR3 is CASSHPGQGSKAFF. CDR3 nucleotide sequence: TGCGCCAGCAGCCATCCGGGACAGGGCTCAAAAGCTTTCTTT.

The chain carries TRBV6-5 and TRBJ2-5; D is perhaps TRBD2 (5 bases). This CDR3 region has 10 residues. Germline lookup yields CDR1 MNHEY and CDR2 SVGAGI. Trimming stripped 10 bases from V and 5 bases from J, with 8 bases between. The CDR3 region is CATRRETQYF. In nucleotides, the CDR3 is TGTGCCACCAGGAGGGAGACCCAGTACTTC.

The CDR3 DNA sequence: TGTGCCATTCGGGGGGCGACGGCTGGAAACACCATATATTTT. Its protein product is CAIRGATAGNTIYF. The chain uses TRBV10-3 and TRBJ1-3; possibly TRBD1 for D (6 bases). The CDR3 totals 14 residues. Per germline, CDR1 ENHRY and CDR2 SYGVKD. V gave up 9 bases and J gave up 2 bases, with 14 bases separating them.

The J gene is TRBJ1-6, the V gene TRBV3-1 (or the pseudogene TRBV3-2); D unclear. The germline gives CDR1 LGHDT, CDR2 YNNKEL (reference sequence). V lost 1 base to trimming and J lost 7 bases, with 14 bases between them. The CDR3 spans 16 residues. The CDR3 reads CASSQVWSLLNSPLHF. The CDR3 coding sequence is TGTGCCAGCAGCCAAGTATGGTCACTTCTCAATTCACCCCTCCACTTT.

The CDR3 loop is CASSMGGQETQYF. As DNA, the CDR3 is TGTGCCAGTAGTATGGGCGGGCAAGAGACCCAGTACTTC. The chain joins TRBV19 to TRBJ2-5; a possible D gene is TRBD2 (5 bases). The CDR3 length is 13 residues. The germline gives CDR1 LNHDA, CDR2 SQIVND (reference sequence). The ends were cut back, 3 bases at V and 2 bases at J, with 7 bases in the middle.

The CDR3 region is CASSFQGGDEQYF. DNA of the CDR3: TGTGCCAGCAGCTTCCAGGGTGGAGACGAGCAGTACTTC. The rearrangement links TRBV11-3 to TRBJ2-7, with D perhaps matching TRBD1 (5 bases). The CDR3 extends over 13 amino acids. Germline-derived CDR1 and CDR2 are SGHNT and YENEEA. V lost 3 bases to trimming and J lost 5 bases, with 11 bases between them. Using reference TRBV11-3 and TRBJ2-7 for the parts outside the CDR3, the full variable domain is EAGVVQSPRYKIIEKKQPVAFWCNPISGHNTLYWYLQNLGQGPELLIRYENEEAVDDSQLPKDRFSAERLKGVDSTLKIQPAELGDSAVYLCASSFQGGDEQYFGPGTRLTVT.

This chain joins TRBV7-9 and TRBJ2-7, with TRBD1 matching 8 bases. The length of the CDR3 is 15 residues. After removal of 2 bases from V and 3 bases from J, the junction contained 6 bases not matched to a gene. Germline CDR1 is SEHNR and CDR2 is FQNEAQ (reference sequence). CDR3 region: CASSLPAGGFYEQYF. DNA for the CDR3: TGTGCCAGCAGCTTACCGGCAGGGGGCTTCTACGAGCAGTACTTC. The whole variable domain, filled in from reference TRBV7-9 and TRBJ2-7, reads DTGVSQNPRHKITKRGQNVTFRCDPISEHNRLYWYRQTLGQGPEFLTYFQNEAQLEKSRLLSDRFSAERPKGSFSTLEIQRTEQGDSAMYLCASSLPAGGFYEQYFGPGTRLTVT.

The CDR3 coding sequence is TGTGCCAGCAGTCCCAATTACGAGCAGTACTTC. It encodes CASSPNYEQYF. The chain links TRBV28 to TRBJ2-7; D is undetermined. The CDR3 spans 11 residues. Germline assignment: CDR1 MDHEN and CDR2 SYDVKM. Trimming left V 5 bases short and J 4 bases short, with 6 bases between. Using reference TRBV28 and TRBJ2-7 for the parts outside the CDR3, the full variable domain is DVKVTQSSRYLVKRTGEKVFLECVQDMDHENMFWYRQDPGLGLRLIYFSYDVKMKEKGDIPEGYSVSREKKERFSLILESASTNQTSMYLCASSPNYEQYFGPGTRLTVT.

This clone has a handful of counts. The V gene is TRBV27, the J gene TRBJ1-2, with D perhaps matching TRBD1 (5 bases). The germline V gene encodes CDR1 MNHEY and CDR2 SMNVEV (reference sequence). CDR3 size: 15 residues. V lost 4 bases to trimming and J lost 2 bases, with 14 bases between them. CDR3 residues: CASSSPGTQNYGYTF. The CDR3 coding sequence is TGTGCCAGCAGTTCCCCCGGGACTCAGAACTATGGCTACACCTTC.

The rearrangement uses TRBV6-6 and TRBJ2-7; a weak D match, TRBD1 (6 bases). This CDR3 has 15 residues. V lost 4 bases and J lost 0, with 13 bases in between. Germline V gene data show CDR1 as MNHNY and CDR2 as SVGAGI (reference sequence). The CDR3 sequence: CASSSYRVVSYEQYF. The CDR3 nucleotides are TGTGCCAGCAGTTCGTACAGGGTCGTCTCCTACGAGCAGTACTTC.

The CDR3: CASNGQGNGYTF. The DNA of the CDR3 is TGTGCCAGCAACGGACAGGGCAATGGCTACACCTTC. The chain couples TRBV3-1 (or the pseudogene TRBV3-2) to TRBJ1-2, with TRBD1 matching 8 bases. The CDR3 has 12 residues. The germline V gene encodes CDR1 LGHDT and CDR2 YNNKEL (reference sequence). Unmatched junction bases numbered 4, after V lost 7 bases and J lost 6 bases.

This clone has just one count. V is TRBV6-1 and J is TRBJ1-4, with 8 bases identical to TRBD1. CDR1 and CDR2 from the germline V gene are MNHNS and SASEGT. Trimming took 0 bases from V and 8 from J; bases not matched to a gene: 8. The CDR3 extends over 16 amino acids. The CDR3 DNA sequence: TGTGCCAGCAGTGAAGCGACGTCAGGGGGCTTAGAAAAACTGTTTTTT. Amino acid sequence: CASSEATSGGLEKLFF.

In nucleotides, the CDR3 is TGTGCCAGCAGTGAATCCCTACAGGGGCTCGGGTATGGCTACACCTTC. Translating gives CASSESLQGLGYGYTF. V and J are TRBV2 and TRBJ1-2, with 7 nucleotides matching TRBD1. The trim removed 2 bases at V and 5 bases at J, leaving 11 bases unmatched. There are 16 residues in the CDR3. Germline CDR1 SNHLY, CDR2 FYNNEI.

As DNA, the CDR3 is TGTGCCAGCAGCGTAGGTCTCACAACCTACGAGCAGTACTTC. It codes for CASSVGLTTYEQYF. The genes are TRBV9 and TRBJ2-7; no firm D call. The ends were cut back, 0 bases at V and 2 bases at J, with 9 bases in the middle. CDR1 and CDR2 (germline): SGDLS, YYNGEE. The CDR3 runs 14 residues.

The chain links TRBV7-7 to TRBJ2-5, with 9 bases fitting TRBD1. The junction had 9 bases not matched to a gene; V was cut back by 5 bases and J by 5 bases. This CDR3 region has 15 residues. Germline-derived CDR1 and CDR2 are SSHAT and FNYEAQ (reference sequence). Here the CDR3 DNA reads TGTGCCAGCAGCCTCGGGACAGGGCTTGGGGAGACCCAGTACTTC. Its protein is CASSLGTGLGETQYF.

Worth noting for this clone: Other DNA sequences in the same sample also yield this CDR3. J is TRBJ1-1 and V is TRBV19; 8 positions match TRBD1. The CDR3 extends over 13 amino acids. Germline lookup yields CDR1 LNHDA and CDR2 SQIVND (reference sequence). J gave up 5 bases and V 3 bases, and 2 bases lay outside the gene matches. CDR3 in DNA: TGTGCCAGTAGTATGAACAGGGGGACTGAAGCTTTCTTT. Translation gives CASSMNRGTEAFF.

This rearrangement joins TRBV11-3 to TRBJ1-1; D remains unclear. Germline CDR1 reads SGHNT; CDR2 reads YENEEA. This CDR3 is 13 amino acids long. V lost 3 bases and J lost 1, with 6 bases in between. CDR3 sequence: CASSLEANTEAFF. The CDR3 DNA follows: TGTGCCAGCAGCTTGGAGGCGAACACTGAAGCTTTCTTT.